These 18 T cell receptor beta chains were sequenced from one sample in a study of CD8 T cells in Susac syndrome. With random hexamers, about 0.5 to 1 ug RNA was reverse transcribed. TCRdb re-called the immunoSEQ multiplex PCR reads through MiXCR, storing one row per CDR3 protein. This table holds roughly 200,000 distinct CDR3 sequences, over 85% found once. The sample taken for sequencing was CD4+ T cells from PBMCs. The receptor set was obtained from a human donor in good health.

The J gene is TRBJ1-1, the V gene TRBV20-1, with D unresolved. The V gene's germline CDR1 is DFQATT and CDR2 SNEGSKA (reference sequence). With 3 bases removed from V and 4 bases from J, the gap between germline ends came to 15 bases. The CDR3 runs 14 residues. As DNA, the CDR3 is TGCAGTGCTAGGAGTGGACCGGGCCGCACTGAAGCTTTCTTT. Amino acid sequence: CSARSGPGRTEAFF.

This clonotype was seen just once. The genes are TRBV4-1 and TRBJ2-5; D possibly corresponds to TRBD2 (6 bases). Trimming left V 5 bases short and J 5 bases short, with 21 bases between. CDR3 length: 16 amino acids. CDR1 is MGHRA and CDR2 is YSYEKL in the germline V gene. In DNA, the CDR3 is TGCGCCAGCAGCTTCCCCACGGGGTCCGGGAGCGAGACCCAGTACTTC. Its protein is CASSFPTGSGSETQYF.

The chain links TRBV18 to TRBJ2-3, with TRBD1 as a possible D gene (6 bases). CDR1 is KGHSH, CDR2 LQKENI, per germline. The CDR3 is 15 amino acids. The ends were cut back, 2 bases at V and 2 bases at J, with 11 bases in the middle. The CDR3 protein is CASSPTHRVTDTQYF. DNA of the CDR3: TGTGCCAGCTCACCAACTCACAGGGTCACAGATACGCAGTATTTT. The entire variable domain, with the rest obtained from reference TRBV18 and TRBJ2-3, is as follows: NAGVMQNPRHLVRRRGQEARLRCSPMKGHSHVYWYRQLPEEGLKFMVYLQKENIIDESGMPKERFSAEFPKEGPSILRIQQVVRGDSAAYFCASSPTHRVTDTQYFGPGTRLTVL.

Only one count was recorded for this clonotype. The rearrangement joins TRBV19 to TRBJ1-5; D may be TRBD1 (5 bases). Trimming took 7 bases from V and 2 from J, leaving 15 bases between them. The CDR3 is 15 amino acids. Germline CDR1 and CDR2: LNHDA and SQIVND (reference sequence). CDR3 region: CASTNGGYGNQPQHF. CDR3 DNA: TGTGCCAGTACTAATGGGGGGTATGGCAATCAGCCCCAGCATTTT.

The chain is built from TRBV20-1 and TRBJ2-2; weak D call: TRBD1 (5 bases). CDR1 is DFQATT, CDR2 SNEGSKA, per germline (reference sequence). This CDR3 is built from 14 residues. Trimming removed 2 bases at V and 6 bases at J, with 13 bases between. The CDR3, as DNA: TGCAGTGCTAGAAGGACACAAGGGGCCGGGGAGCTGTTTTTT. This encodes CSARRTQGAGELFF.

V gene TRBV5-1 combines with J gene TRBJ2-7, with D unclear. Trimming stripped 0 bases from V and 5 bases from J, with 9 bases between. CDR1 and CDR2 (germline): SGHRS, YFSETQ. This CDR3 contains 13 residues. The CDR3 sequence: CASSLAEGHEQYV. The CDR3 region has the DNA TGCGCCAGCAGCTTGGCTGAAGGGCACGAGCAGTACGTC.

V is TRBV5-4 and J is TRBJ2-3; 11 nucleotides line up with TRBD2. CDR3 length equals 17 residues. Germline-derived CDR1 and CDR2 are SGHNT and YYREEE (reference sequence). Trimming took 3 bases from V and 1 from J; bases not matched to a gene: 7. CDR3 sequence: CASSSLAGGTRTDTQYF. DNA of the CDR3: TGTGCCAGCAGCTCGCTAGCGGGGGGAACTCGCACAGATACGCAGTATTTT.

The sample holds one count of this clonotype. The J gene is TRBJ2-1, the V gene TRBV30; D unclear. The germline V gene has CDR1 GTSNPN and CDR2 SVGIG (reference sequence). Deletions cut 2 bases from V and 9 bases from J, with 14 bases between. This CDR3 has 13 residues. The CDR3, as DNA: TGTGCCTGGAGTCCCTCTCCCCTTAGTGAGCAGTTCTTC. This sequence encodes CAWSPSPLSEQFF.

CDR3 region: CASSEDIYGYTF. CDR3 nucleotide sequence: TGCGCCAGCAGCGAGGACATCTATGGCTACACCTTC. The V gene is TRBV5-1, the J gene TRBJ1-2; tentative D call: TRBD1 (5 bases). Trimming stripped 4 bases from V and 4 bases from J, with 8 bases between. Germline CDR1 is SGHRS and CDR2 is YFSETQ. The length of the CDR3 is 12 residues.

The rearrangement joins TRBV18 to TRBJ2-1; 11 bases agree with TRBD2. J gave up 7 bases and V 2 bases, and 10 bases lay outside the gene matches. The germline V gene encodes CDR1 KGHSH and CDR2 LQKENI. This CDR3 has 17 residues. The CDR3 DNA follows: TGTGCCAGCTCACCAAAGGGACTAGCGGAAGATAGGAATGAGCAGTTCTTC. Translated: CASSPKGLAEDRNEQFF.

This chain joins TRBV3-1 and TRBJ2-1, with D maybe TRBD2 (5 bases). The CDR3 runs to 17 residues. V shed 1 base and J shed 0 bases, with 13 bases lying between them. The germline V gene encodes CDR1 LGHDT and CDR2 YNNKEL (reference sequence). The CDR3 sequence is CASSQGLSGNSYNEQFF. For the CDR3, the DNA is TGTGCCAGCAGCCAAGGTTTATCGGGAAACTCCTACAATGAGCAGTTCTTC.

The chain combines TRBV7-2 with TRBJ1-5; TRBD1 agrees at 7 bases. V was clipped by 5 bases and J by 6 bases; unmatched bases: 10. The CDR3 has 15 residues. Looked up from germline, CDR1 is SGHTA and CDR2 is FQGNSA. The CDR3 region is CASSLQGSSFQPQHF. The CDR3 coding sequence is TGTGCCAGCAGCCTACAGGGGTCCAGTTTTCAGCCCCAGCATTTT.

The chain links TRBV6-1 to TRBJ2-5; 11 nucleotides line up with TRBD2. CDR3 length equals 14 residues. Looked up from germline, CDR1 is MNHNS and CDR2 is SASEGT. V lost 2 bases and J lost 6; bases outside the gene matches: 2. DNA for the CDR3: TGTGCCAGCAGTGAAAGGACTAGCGGGCAGACCCAGTACTTC. Translating it yields CASSERTSGQTQYF.

The chain is built from TRBV4-1 and TRBJ2-3; 7 bases fit TRBD2. Germline V lookup: CDR1 MGHRA, CDR2 YSYEKL. This CDR3 comprises 14 residues. Losses at the gene ends were 3 bases for V and 8 bases for J; bases not matched to a gene: 8. The CDR3 DNA reads as TGCGCCAGCAGCCAGACTGTGTCGGGGGGTACGCAGTATTTT. Translation: CASSQTVSGGTQYF.

The chain combines TRBV29-1 with TRBJ1-1; D uncertain. V lost 6 bases to trimming and J lost 0 bases, with 11 bases between them. Looked up from germline, CDR1 is SQVTM and CDR2 is ANQGSEA. This CDR3 is built from 13 residues. In nucleotides, the CDR3 is TGCAGCGTCGGCAGCGGTATGAACACTGAAGCTTTCTTT. This gives the protein CSVGSGMNTEAFF.

V and J are TRBV12-3 or TRBV12-4 and TRBJ1-1; maybe TRBD1 (6 bases). V gave up 5 bases and J gave up 4 bases, with 8 bases separating them. The CDR3 runs to 12 residues. The CDR3 sequence is CASSTGSTEAFF. CDR3 DNA: TGTGCCAGCAGTACAGGGTCCACTGAAGCTTTCTTT.

V is TRBV29-1 and J is TRBJ1-2; weak D call: TRBD1 (5 bases). The CDR3 loop spans 13 amino acids. Trimming shortened V by 2 bases and J by 4 bases, and 11 bases separated the two germline ends. CDR1 is SQVTM and CDR2 is ANQGSEA in the germline V gene. The CDR3 spells CSVELGASYGYTF. The CDR3 DNA sequence: TGCAGCGTTGAATTAGGGGCCTCCTATGGCTACACCTTC.

The chain carries TRBV29-1 and TRBJ2-2, with D maybe TRBD1 (6 bases). Germline lookup yields CDR1 SQVTM and CDR2 ANQGSEA. The V end was cut by 7 bases, the J end by 4 bases, with 16 bases between. This CDR3 is 14 amino acids long. DNA for the CDR3: TGCAGCGCAGAACCCCGGACAGCCACCGGGGAGCTGTTTTTT. Translating gives CSAEPRTATGELFF.